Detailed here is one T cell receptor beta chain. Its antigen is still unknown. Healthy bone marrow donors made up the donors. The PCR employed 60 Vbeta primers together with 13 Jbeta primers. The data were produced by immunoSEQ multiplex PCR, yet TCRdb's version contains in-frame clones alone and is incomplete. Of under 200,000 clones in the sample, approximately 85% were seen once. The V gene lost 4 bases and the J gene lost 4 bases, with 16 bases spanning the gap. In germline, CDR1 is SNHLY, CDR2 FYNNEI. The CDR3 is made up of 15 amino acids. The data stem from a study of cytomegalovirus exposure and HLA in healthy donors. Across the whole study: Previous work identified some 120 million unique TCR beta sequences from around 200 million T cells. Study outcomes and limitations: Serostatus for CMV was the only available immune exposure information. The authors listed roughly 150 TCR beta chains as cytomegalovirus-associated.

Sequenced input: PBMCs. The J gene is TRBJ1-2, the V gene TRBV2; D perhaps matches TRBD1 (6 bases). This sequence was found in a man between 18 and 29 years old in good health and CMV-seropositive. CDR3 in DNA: TGTGCCAGCAGTGGGGGGCCGCTCACCTTCTATGGCTACACCTTC. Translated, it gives CASSGGPLTFYGYTF.